The TCR beta chain under discussion was sequenced for a study of T cell responses to AZD1222 COVID-19 vaccine. The V gene end was trimmed by 5 bases and the J gene end by 2 bases; junction bases not matched to a gene: 10. The germline gives CDR1 MDHEN, CDR2 SYDVKM. CDR3 size: 16 residues. Method: immunoSEQ multiplex PCR; TCRdb's copy keeps in-frame clones and lacks some. The table includes some 120,000 clones, roughly 90% detected once. Turning to this clone: Its antigen is currently unknown.

Regarding the study as a whole: Seropositive AZD1222 recipients at baseline numbered only five or six. The CD4 TCRs associated with vaccination extended across spike and predominated at 160-218 and 743-854. Unmutated regions of variants are reportedly targeted by nearly half of spike-specific TCRs. White British people made up most donors, females outnumbered males, and clonal diversity was possibly underestimated.

Sequences were derived from peripheral blood, sampled 28 days after the second dose of the MenACWY control vaccine. This clonotype originated in an adult who received the MenACWY meningococcal vaccine as a control. This rearrangement joins TRBV28 to TRBJ2-3; TRBD2 agrees at 7 bases. In DNA form, the CDR3 reads TGTGCCAGCAGTGGATTCAGCGGGGCCTTCACAGATACGCAGTATTTT. It specifies CASSGFSGAFTDTQYF.